The 5 T cell receptor beta chains below come from one sample, sequenced in a study of tumor-infiltrating lymphocytes in primary liver carcinoma. Co-extraction yielded RNA and DNA from around 20-30 mg of unsorted bulk tissue. A primer matching the constant region was used to make TCR beta cDNA from about 500 ng of total RNA. Three nested multiplex PCR rounds, a slightly modified ARM-PCR, produced the libraries for TCR beta. Forward primers for TRBV1-TRBV30 and a C-beta reverse primer served the first two PCR rounds, at about 10 cycles each. TCRdb re-called the multiplex PCR reads with MiXCR, one entry per CDR3 protein. The sample shows 100,000 or so distinct CDR3 sequences, around 83% of them seen only once. Sequences were obtained from liver tumor tissue from sampling region 3. As for subset: tumor region T3, left-lateral pole. These receptor sequences come from a man aged 35 to 55 with primary liver carcinoma and hepatitis B virus infection.

V is TRBV12-3 or TRBV12-4 and J is TRBJ2-1; the D is unclear. The CDR3 contains 15 residues. Trimming removed 7 bases at V and 0 bases at J, with 13 bases between. This CDR3 is CASIPTRPSYNEQFF. DNA for the CDR3: TGTGCCAGCATACCCACGAGACCCTCCTACAATGAGCAGTTCTTC.

This clonotype was counted only a few times. This may arise from a read error, as a much more abundant clone is one base away. The chain is built from TRBV7-9 and TRBJ1-1; D is possibly TRBD1 (6 bases). The CDR3 loop spans 13 amino acids. In germline, CDR1 is SEHNR, CDR2 FQNEAQ (reference sequence). The CDR3 region is CTSKLLTGTEAFF. Written as DNA, the CDR3 is TGTACCAGCAAGCTTCTTACAGGGACTGAAGCTTTCTTT.

With respect to this clonotype: This CDR3 fails to terminate in the conserved phenylalanine or tryptophan, so it likely reflects a read error. The V call is TRBV5-4, the J call TRBJ2-7; perhaps D is TRBD1 or TRBD2 (6 bases each). The CDR3 consists of 13 residues. The germline V gene encodes CDR1 SGHNT and CDR2 YYREEE (reference sequence). The CDR3, as DNA: TGTGCCAGGAGCTTACAGGGACTGGACGAGCAGTACTTA. This codes for CARSLQGLDEQYL.

This clonotype was counted a single time. Since no conserved phenylalanine or tryptophan closes the CDR3, a read error is the likely cause. CDR3 amino acids: CASSELAGMNEQFY. The CDR3 DNA reads as TGTGCCAGCAGTGAACTAGCGGGCATGAATGAGCAGTTCTAC. The V call is TRBV6-1, the J call TRBJ2-1, with 8 positions matching TRBD2. The CDR3 length is 14 residues. CDR1 is MNHNS, CDR2 SASEGT, per germline. J lost 7 bases, V lost 2 bases, and 4 bases had no gene match.

For this clonotype: The junction departs from germline at one end; a sequencing error may be responsible. This chain links TRBV5-5 with TRBJ2-3; the match to TRBD1 covers 7 bases. This CDR3 has 17 residues. The V gene's germline CDR1 is SGHKS and CDR2 YYEKEE (reference sequence). CDR3 loop: CVSSLLQGVVRTDTQYF. Written as DNA, the CDR3 is TGTGTCAGCAGCTTGCTTCAGGGGGTGGTACGCACAGATACGCAGTATTTT.